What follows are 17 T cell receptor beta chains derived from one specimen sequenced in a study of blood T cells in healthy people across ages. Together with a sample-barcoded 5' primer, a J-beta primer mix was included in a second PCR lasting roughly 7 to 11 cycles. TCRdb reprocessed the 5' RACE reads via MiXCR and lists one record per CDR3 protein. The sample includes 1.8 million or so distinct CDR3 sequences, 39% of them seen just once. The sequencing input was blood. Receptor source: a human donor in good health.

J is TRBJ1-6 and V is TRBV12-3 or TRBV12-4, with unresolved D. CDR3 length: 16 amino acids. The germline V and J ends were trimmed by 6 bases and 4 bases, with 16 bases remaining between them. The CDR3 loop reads CASRPGPILYNSPLHF. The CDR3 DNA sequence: TGTGCCAGCAGACCCGGACCAATCCTTTATAATTCACCCCTCCACTTT.

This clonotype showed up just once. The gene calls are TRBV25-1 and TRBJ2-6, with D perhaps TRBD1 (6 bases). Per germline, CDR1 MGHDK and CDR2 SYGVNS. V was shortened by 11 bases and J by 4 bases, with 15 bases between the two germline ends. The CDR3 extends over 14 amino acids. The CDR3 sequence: CAGMGTRGANVLTF. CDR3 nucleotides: TGTGCCGGCATGGGGACACGCGGGGCCAACGTCCTGACTTTC. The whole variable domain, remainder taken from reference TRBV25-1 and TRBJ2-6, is EADIYQTPRYLVIGTGKKITLECSQTMGHDKMYWYQQDPGMELHLIHYSYGVNSTEKGDLSSESTVSRIRTEHFPLTLESARPSHTSQYLCAGMGTRGANVLTFGAGSRLTVL.

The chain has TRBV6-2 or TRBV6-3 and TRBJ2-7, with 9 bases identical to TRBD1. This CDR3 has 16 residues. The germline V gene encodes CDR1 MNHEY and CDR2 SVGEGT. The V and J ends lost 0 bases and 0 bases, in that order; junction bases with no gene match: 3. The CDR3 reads CASSYSSTGGSYEQYF. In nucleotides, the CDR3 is TGTGCCAGCAGTTACTCTTCGACAGGGGGCTCCTACGAGCAGTACTTC.

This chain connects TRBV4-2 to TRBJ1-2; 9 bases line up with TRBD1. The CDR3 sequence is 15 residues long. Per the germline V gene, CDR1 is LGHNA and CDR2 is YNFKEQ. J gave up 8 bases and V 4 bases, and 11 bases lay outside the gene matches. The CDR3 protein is CASSPRGQGPEGYTF. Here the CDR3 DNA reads TGTGCCAGCAGCCCCCGAGGACAGGGGCCTGAAGGCTACACCTTC.

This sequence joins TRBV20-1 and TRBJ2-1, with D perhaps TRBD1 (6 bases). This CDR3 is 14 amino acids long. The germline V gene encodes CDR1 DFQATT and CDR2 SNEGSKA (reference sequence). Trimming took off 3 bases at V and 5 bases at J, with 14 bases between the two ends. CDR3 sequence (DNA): TGCAGTGCTAGCTGGGGGCGGTTGGACAATGAGCAGTTCTTC. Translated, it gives CSASWGRLDNEQFF.

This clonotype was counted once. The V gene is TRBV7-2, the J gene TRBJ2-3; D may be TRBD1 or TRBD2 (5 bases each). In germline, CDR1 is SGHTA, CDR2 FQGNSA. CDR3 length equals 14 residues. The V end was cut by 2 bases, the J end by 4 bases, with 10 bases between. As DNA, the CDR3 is TGTGCCAGCAGCTTAAGGGACGGCGCAGATACGCAGTATTTT. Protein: CASSLRDGADTQYF.

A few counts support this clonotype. The DNA of the CDR3 is TGTGCCATCAGCAGGGACAGTAATCAGCCCCAGCATTTT. This translates into CAISRDSNQPQHF. J is TRBJ1-5 and V is TRBV10-3, with 7 positions matching TRBD1. J lost 4 bases, V lost 6 bases, and 3 bases had no gene match. CDR3 length equals 13 residues. In germline, CDR1 is ENHRY, CDR2 SYGVKD.

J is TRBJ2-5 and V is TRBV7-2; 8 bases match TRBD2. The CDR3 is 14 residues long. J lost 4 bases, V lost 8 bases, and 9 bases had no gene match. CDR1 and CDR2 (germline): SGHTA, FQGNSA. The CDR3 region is CASATSGGIETQYF. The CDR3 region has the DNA TGTGCCAGCGCTACCAGCGGGGGAATAGAGACCCAGTACTTC.

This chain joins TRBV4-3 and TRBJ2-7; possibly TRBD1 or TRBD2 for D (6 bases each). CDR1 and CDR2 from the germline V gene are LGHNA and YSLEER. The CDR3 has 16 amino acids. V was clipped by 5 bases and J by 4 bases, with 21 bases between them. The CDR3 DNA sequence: TGCGCCAGCAGCTGGAGGTTGTGGGGGGCCGCATACGAGCAGTACTTC. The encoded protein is CASSWRLWGAAYEQYF.

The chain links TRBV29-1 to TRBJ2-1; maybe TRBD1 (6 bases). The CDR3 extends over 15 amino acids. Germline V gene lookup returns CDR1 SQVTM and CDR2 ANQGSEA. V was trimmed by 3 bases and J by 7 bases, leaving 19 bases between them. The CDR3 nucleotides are TGCAGCGTTGATGGGGTTCCAGGGGCAACTAATGAGCAGTTCTTC. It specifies CSVDGVPGATNEQFF.

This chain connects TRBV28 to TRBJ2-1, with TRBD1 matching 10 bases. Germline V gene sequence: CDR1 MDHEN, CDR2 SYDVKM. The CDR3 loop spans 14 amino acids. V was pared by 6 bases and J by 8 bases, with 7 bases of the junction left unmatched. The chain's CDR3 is CASSSPGQGYEQFF. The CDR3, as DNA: TGTGCCAGCAGCTCACCGGGACAGGGGTATGAGCAGTTCTTC.

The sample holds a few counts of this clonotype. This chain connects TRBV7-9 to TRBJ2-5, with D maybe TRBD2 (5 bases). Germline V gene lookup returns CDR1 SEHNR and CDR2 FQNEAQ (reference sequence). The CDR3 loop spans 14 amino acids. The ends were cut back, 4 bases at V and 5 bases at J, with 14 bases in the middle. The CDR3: CASSSGIRSETQYF. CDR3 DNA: TGTGCCAGCAGCTCCGGGATAAGGTCGGAGACCCAGTACTTC.

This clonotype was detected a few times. CDR3 amino acids: CASSLHEISSGANVLTF. The CDR3 DNA reads as TGCGCCAGCAGCTTGCATGAAATTAGCTCTGGGGCCAACGTCCTGACTTTC. The chain links TRBV5-1 to TRBJ2-6; D not certain. The CDR3 contains 17 residues. V was shortened by 1 base and J by 0 bases, with 11 bases between the two germline ends. CDR1 is SGHRS, CDR2 YFSETQ, per germline.

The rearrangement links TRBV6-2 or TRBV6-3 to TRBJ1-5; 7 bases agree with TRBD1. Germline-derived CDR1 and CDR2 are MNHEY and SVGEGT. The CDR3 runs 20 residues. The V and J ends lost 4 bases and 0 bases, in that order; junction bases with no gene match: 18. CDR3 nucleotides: TGTGCCAGCAGTTTCCAACACTCCGGGACAGCTTTACATAGCAATCAGCCCCAGCATTTT. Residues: CASSFQHSGTALHSNQPQHF.

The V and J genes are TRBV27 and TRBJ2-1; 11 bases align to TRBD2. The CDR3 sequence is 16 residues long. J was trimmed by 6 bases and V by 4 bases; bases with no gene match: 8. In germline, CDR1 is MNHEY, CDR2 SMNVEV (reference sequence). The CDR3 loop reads CASSSLTSGSINEQFF. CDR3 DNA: TGTGCCAGCAGTTCTTTAACTAGCGGGAGTATCAATGAGCAGTTCTTC.

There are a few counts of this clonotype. The CDR3 spells CASSVGVDYGYTF. In nucleotides, the CDR3 is TGTGCCAGCAGTGTAGGGGTAGACTATGGCTACACCTTC. The chain has TRBV27 and TRBJ1-2, with D perhaps TRBD1 (5 bases). The germline V gene has CDR1 MNHEY and CDR2 SMNVEV (reference sequence). The CDR3 has 13 residues. With 5 bases removed from V and 3 bases from J, the gap between germline ends came to 10 bases.

The CDR3 is CASSPRLDRYQETQYF. The CDR3 DNA reads TGCGCCAGCAGCCCTCGGCTGGACAGGTACCAAGAGACCCAGTACTTC. This chain connects TRBV5-1 to TRBJ2-5; 7 positions agree with TRBD1. The CDR3 has 16 amino acids. Per germline, CDR1 SGHRS and CDR2 YFSETQ. The junction had 9 bases not matched to a gene; V was cut back by 4 bases and J by 0 bases.